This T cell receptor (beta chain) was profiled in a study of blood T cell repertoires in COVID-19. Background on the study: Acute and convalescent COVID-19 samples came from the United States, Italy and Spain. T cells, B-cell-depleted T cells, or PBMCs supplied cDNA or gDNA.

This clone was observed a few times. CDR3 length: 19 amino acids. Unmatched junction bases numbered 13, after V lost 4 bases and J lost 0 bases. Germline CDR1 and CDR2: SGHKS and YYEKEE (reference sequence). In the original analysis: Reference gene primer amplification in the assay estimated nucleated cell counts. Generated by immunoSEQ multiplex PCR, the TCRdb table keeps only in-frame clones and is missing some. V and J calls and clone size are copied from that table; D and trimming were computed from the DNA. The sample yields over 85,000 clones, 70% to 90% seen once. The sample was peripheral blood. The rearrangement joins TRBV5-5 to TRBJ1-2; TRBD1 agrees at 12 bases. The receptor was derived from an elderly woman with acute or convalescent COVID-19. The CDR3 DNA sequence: TGTGCCAGCAGCAGAACTTTAACCGGGACAGGGGGCCCTAACTATGGCTACACCTTC. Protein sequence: CASSRTLTGTGGPNYGYTF.